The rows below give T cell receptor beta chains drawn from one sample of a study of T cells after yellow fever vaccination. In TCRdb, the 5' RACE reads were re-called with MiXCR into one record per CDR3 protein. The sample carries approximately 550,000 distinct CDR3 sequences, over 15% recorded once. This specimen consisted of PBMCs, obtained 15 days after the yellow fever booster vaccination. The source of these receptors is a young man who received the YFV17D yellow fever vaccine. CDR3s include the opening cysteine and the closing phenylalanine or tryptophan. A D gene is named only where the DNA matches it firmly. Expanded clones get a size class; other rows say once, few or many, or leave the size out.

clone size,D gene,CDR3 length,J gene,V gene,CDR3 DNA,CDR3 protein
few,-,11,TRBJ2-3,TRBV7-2,TGTGCCAGCAGCTTTTCGAGAACGCAGTATTTT,CASSFSRTQYF
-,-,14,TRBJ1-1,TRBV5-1,TGCGCCAGCAGCTTTGCAGGGGCGAACACTGAAGCTTTCTTT,CASSFAGANTEAFF
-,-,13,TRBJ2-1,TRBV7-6,TGTGCCAGCAGCTTAGTCAGGTTGAATGAGCAGTTCTTC,CASSLVRLNEQFF
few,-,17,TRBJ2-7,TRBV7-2,TGTGCCAGCAGCTTAGTCCCGCCAGGGAGGAGGTCCTACGAGCAGTACTTC,CASSLVPPGRRSYEQYF
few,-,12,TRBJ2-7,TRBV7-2,TGTGCCAGCAGCTTACCGCCCGGCGAGCAGTACTTC,CASSLPPGEQYF
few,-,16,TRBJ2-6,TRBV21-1,TGTGCCAGCAGCCGAGGAGGGGGCTCTGGGGCCAACGTCCTGACTTTC,CASSRGGGSGANVLTF
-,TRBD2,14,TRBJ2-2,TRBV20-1,TGCAGTGCTAGCGGGAGGTTTGGCACCGGGGAGCTGTTTTTT,CSASGRFGTGELFF
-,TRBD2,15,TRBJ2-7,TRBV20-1,TGCAGTGCCGGCCTAGCGGGAGGGCGTTATACCGAGCAGTACTTC,CSAGLAGGRYTEQYF
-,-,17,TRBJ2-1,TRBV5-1,TGCGCCAGCAGCTTGGCCGGTTTGCGGGCCTTTACGGATGAGCAGTTCTTC,CASSLAGLRAFTDEQFF
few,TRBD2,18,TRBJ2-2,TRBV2,TGTGCCAGCAGGAAAATGAGGCCCGGGAGGCCCCCCACCGGGGAGCTGTTTTTT,CASRKMRPGRPPTGELFF
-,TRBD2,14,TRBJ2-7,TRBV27,TGTGCCAGCAGTTACACTAGCGGGGCCTACGAGCAGTACTTC,CASSYTSGAYEQYF
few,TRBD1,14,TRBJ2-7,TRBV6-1,TGTGCCAGCAAAGACAGGGGGCTTTTTTACGAGCAGTACTTC,CASKDRGLFYEQYF
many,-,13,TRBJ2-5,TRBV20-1,TGCAGTGCTATTGGGGGATCCGCGGAGACCCAGTACTTC,CSAIGGSAETQYF
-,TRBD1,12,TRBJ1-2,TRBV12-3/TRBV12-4,TGTGCCAGCACTCAGGGGGTTATCGGCTACACCTTC,CASTQGVIGYTF
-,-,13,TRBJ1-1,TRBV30,TGTGCCTGGAGTGTTAGACGGTCCCCTGAAGCTTTCTTT,CAWSVRRSPEAFF
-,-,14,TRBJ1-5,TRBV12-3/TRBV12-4,TGTGCCAGCAGCCAGGTAGACCTAAATCAGCCCCAGCATTTT,CASSQVDLNQPQHF
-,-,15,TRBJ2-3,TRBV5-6,TGTGCCAGCAGCTTGATGGGCTCTAGCACAGATACGCAGTATTTT,CASSLMGSSTDTQYF
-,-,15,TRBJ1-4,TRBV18,TGTGCCAGCTCACCGCCGGACAGACTCGGGGAAAAACTGTTTTTT,CASSPPDRLGEKLFF
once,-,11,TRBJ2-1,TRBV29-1,TGCAGCGTACTCGGAGAGGGTGAGCAGTTCTTC,CSVLGEGEQFF
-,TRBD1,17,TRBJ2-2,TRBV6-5,TGTGCCAGCAGTTACTTGGGACAGGGGGACTACACCGGGGAGCTGTTTTTT,CASSYLGQGDYTGELFF
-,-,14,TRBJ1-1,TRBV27,TGTGCCAGCAGTGACCGGTGGATGAACACTGAAGCTTTCTTT,CASSDRWMNTEAFF
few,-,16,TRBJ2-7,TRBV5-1,TGCGCCAGCAGCTTGGGAACAGGGACCCTCTCCTACGAGCAGTACTTC,CASSLGTGTLSYEQYF
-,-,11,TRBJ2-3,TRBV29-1,TGCAGCGTCCGGGACCTTTATACGCAGTATTTT,CSVRDLYTQYF
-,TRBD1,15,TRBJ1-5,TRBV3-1,TGTGCCAGCACCCAGGGGGTAAGGAGAGATCAGCCCCAGCATTTT,CASTQGVRRDQPQHF
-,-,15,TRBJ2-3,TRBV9,TGTGCCAGCAGCGTAGCTGCGACAACCACAGATACGCAGTATTTT,CASSVAATTTDTQYF
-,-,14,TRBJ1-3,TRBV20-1,TGCAGTGCTAGAGATGACAGGACTGGAAACACCATATATTTT,CSARDDRTGNTIYF
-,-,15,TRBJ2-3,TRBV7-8,TGTGCCAGCAGCATACTAGACTTTCTCACAGATACGCAGTATTTT,CASSILDFLTDTQYF
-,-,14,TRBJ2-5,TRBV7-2,TGTGCCAGCAGCCCGGCAGTGGGGCTGGAGACCCAGTACTTC,CASSPAVGLETQYF
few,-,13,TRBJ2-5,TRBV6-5,TGTGCCAGCAGTTCCAGGAGCCAAGAGACCCAGTACTTC,CASSSRSQETQYF
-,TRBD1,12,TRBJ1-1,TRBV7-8,TGTGCCAGCAGCTCTACCGGGACAGGGGATTTCTTT,CASSSTGTGDFF
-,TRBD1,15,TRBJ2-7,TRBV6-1,TGTGCCAGCATCGGGACAGGCGACTTCTCCTACGAGCAGTACTTC,CASIGTGDFSYEQYF
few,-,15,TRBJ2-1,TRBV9,TGTGCCAGCAGCGCCCCCACCGGGAGCAACTATGAGCAGTTCTTC,CASSAPTGSNYEQFF
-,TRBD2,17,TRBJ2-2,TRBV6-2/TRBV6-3,TGTGCCAGCAGTCCCGGGACTAGCGGGAGGGCCCTCGGGGAGCTGTTTTTT,CASSPGTSGRALGELFF
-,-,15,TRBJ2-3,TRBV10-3,TGTGCCATCAGTGCCCCTAGGCCCTCTGCAGATACGCAGTATTTT,CAISAPRPSADTQYF
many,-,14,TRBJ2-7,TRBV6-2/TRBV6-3,TGTGCCAGCAGTTACGACCCTGGGTCCTACGAGCAGTACTTC,CASSYDPGSYEQYF
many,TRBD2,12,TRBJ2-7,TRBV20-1,TGCAGTGCTAGAGAGCGGGAGTACGAGCAGTACTTC,CSAREREYEQYF
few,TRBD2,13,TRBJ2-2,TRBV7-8,TGTGCCAGCAGCCGACTAGCTCCCGGGGAGCTGTTTTTT,CASSRLAPGELFF
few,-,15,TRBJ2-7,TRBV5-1,TGCGCCAGCAGCTTGGGATCCTCCAGGGATTCTGTGCAGTACTTC,CASSLGSSRDSVQYF
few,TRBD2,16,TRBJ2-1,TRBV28,TGTGCCAGCAGTGTAAAACGGACTAGCGGGACCTATGAGCAGTTCTTC,CASSVKRTSGTYEQFF